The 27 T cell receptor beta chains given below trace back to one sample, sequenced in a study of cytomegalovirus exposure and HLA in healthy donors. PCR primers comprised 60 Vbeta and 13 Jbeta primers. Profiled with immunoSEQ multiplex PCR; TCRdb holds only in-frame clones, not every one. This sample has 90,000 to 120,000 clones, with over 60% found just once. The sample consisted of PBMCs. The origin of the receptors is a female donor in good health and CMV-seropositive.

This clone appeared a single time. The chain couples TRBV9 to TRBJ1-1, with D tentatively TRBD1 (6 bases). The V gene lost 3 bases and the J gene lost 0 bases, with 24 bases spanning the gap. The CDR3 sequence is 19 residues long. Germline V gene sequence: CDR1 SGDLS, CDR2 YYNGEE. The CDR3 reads CASSAKGVVGQGLNTEAFF. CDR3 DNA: TGTGCCAGCAGCGCCAAGGGGGTAGTGGGTCAGGGCCTGAACACTGAAGCTTTCTTT.

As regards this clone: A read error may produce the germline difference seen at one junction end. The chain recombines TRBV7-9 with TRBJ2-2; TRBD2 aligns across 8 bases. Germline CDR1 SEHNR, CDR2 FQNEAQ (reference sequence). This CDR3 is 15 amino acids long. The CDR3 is CSSSWGLGRAGELFF. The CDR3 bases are TGTTCCAGCAGCTGGGGACTAGGTAGAGCCGGGGAGCTGTTTTTT.

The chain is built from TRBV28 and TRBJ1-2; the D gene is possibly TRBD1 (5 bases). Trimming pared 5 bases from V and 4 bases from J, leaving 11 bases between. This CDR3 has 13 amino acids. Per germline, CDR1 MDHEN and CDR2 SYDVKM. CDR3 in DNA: TGTGCCAGCAGTCAGGGAAGGGCCTATGGCTACACCTTC. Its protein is CASSQGRAYGYTF.

CDR3 region: CASSLGSGQGNSPLHF. The DNA of the CDR3 is TGTGCCAGCAGCTTAGGCAGCGGACAGGGGAATTCACCCCTCCACTTT. The chain employs TRBV7-6 and TRBJ1-6; 9 nucleotides align to TRBD1. J gave up 7 bases and V 1 base, and 5 bases lay outside the gene matches. Germline-derived CDR1 and CDR2 are SGHVS and FNYEAQ. The CDR3 is made up of 16 amino acids.

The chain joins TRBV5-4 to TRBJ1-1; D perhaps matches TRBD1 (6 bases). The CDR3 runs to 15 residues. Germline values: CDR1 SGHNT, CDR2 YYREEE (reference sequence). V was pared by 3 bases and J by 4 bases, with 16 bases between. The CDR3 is CASSSGWGLGTEAFF. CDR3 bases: TGTGCCAGCAGCTCGGGTTGGGGGCTTGGCACTGAAGCTTTCTTT. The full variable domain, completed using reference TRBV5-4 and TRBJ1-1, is ETGVTQSPTHLIKTRGQQVTLRCSSQSGHNTVSWYQQALGQGPQFIFQYYREEENGRGNFPPRFSGLQFPNYSSELNVNALELDDSALYLCASSSGWGLGTEAFFGQGTRLTVV.

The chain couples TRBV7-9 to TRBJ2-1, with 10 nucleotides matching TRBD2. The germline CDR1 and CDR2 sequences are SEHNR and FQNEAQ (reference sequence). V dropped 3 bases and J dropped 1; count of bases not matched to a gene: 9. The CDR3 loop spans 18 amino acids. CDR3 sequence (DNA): TGTGCCAGCAGCTTTGTCCCGGGACTAGCGCTTTCCTACAATGAGCAGTTCTTC. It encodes CASSFVPGLALSYNEQFF.

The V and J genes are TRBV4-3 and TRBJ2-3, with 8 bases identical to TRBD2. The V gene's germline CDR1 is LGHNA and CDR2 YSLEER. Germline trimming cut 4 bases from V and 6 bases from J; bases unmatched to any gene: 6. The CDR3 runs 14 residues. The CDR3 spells CASSPGGAGDTQYF. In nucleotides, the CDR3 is TGCGCCAGCAGCCCCGGGGGGGCAGGCGATACGCAGTATTTT.

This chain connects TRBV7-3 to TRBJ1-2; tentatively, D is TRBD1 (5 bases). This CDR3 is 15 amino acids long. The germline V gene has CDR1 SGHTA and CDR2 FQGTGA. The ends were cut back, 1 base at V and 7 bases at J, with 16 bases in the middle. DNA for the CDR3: TGTGCCAGCAGCTTAATCGGGGGAAAAGTGGGTGGCTACACCTTC. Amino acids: CASSLIGGKVGGYTF. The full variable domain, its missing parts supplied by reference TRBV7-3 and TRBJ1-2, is GAGVSQTPSNKVTEKGKYVELRCDPISGHTALYWYRQSLGQGPEFLIYFQGTGAADDSGLPNDRFFAVRPEGSVSTLKIQRTERGDSAVYLCASSLIGGKVGGYTFGSGTRLTVV.

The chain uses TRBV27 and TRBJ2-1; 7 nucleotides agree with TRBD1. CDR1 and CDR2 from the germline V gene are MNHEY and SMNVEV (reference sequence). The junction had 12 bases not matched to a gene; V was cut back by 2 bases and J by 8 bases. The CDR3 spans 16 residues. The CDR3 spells CASSLNSQGDVDEQFF. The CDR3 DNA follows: TGTGCCAGCAGTTTAAATTCGCAGGGGGACGTCGATGAGCAGTTCTTC.

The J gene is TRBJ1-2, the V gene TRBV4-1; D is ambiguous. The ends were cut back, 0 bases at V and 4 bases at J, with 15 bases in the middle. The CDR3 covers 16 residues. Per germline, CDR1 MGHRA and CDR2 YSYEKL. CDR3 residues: CASSQEEAGGLYGYTF. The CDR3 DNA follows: TGCGCCAGCAGCCAAGAGGAGGCAGGTGGGCTCTATGGCTACACCTTC.

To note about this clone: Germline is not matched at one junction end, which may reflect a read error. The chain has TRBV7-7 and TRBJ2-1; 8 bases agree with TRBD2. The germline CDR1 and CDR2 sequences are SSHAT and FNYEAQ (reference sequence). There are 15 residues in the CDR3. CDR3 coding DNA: TGTGCTAGCAGCTTAGGGCGGGGGGACAACAATGAGCAGTTCTTC. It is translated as CASSLGRGDNNEQFF.

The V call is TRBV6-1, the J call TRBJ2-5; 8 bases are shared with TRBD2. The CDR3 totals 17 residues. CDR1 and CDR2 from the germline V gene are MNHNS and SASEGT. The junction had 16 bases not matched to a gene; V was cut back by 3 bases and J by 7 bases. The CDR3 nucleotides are TGTGCCAGCAGTGATCCGGGACTAGGGGGACTTAAGGGGACCCAGTACTTC. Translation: CASSDPGLGGLKGTQYF.

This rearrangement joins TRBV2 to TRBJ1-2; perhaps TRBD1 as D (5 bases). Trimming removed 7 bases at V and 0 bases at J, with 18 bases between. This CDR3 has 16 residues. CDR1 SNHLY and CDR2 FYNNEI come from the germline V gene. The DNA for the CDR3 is TGTGCCAGCACCCTCGTACCGACAGCAACTAACTATGGCTACACCTTC. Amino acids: CASTLVPTATNYGYTF.

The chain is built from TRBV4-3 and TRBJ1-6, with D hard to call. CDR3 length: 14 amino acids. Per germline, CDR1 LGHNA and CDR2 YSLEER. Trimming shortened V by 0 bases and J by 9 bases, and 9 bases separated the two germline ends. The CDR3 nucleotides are TGCGCCAGCAGCCAAGACCAAGCTTTTTCACCCCTCCACTTT. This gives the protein CASSQDQAFSPLHF.

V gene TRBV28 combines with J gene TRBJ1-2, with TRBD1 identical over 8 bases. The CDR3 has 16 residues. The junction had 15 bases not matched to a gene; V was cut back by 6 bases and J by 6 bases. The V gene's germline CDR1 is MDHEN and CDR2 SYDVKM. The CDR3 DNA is TGTGCCAGCAGCCTCCTTTGGCAGGGGGCCGTAGATGGCTACACCTTC. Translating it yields CASSLLWQGAVDGYTF.

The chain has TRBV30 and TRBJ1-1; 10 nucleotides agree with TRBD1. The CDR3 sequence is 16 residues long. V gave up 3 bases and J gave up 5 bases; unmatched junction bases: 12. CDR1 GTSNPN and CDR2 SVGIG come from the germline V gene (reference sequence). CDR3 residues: CAWRSIRDRGETEAFF. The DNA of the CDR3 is TGTGCCTGGAGGTCGATCCGGGACAGGGGAGAAACTGAAGCTTTCTTT.

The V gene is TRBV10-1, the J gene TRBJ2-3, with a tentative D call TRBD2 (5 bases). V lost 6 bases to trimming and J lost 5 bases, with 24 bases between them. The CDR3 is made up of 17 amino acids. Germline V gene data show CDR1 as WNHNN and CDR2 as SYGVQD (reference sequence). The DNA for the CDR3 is TGCGCCAGCAGGGGTCTCCGGGCCCGGGGTTTTGGAGATACGCAGTATTTT. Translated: CASRGLRARGFGDTQYF.

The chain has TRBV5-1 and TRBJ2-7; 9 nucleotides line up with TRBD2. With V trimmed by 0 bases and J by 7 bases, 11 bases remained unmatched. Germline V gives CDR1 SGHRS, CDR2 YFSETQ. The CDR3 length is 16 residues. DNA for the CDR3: TGCGCCAGCAGCTTGGTGGCTAGCGGGATAATAGGGGAGCAGTACTTC. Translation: CASSLVASGIIGEQYF.

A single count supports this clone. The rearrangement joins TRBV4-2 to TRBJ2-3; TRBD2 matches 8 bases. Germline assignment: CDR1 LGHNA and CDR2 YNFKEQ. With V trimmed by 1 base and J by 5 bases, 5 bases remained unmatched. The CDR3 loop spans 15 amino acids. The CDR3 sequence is CASSQAGGLEDTQYF. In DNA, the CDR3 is TGTGCCAGCAGCCAAGCGGGAGGGCTGGAAGATACGCAGTATTTT.

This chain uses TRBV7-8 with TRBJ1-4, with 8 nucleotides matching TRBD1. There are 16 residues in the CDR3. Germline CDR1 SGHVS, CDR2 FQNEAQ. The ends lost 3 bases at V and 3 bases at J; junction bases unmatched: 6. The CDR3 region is CASSFSTGAANEKLFF. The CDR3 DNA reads TGTGCCAGCAGCTTCTCGACAGGGGCTGCTAATGAAAAACTGTTTTTT. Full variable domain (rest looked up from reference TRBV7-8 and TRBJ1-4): GAGVSQSPRYKVAKRGQDVALRCDPISGHVSLFWYQQALGQGPEFLTYFQNEAQLDKSGLPSDRFFAERPEGSVSTLKIQRTQQEDSAVYLCASSFSTGAANEKLFFGSGTQLSVL.

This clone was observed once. CDR3 nucleotide sequence: TGTGCCAGCAGCTTGGTCTCCAGCTCTGGAAACACCATATATTTT. Translated, it gives CASSLVSSSGNTIYF. This chain links TRBV5-4 with TRBJ1-3; D call uncertain. The germline V gene encodes CDR1 SGHNT and CDR2 YYREEE (reference sequence). This CDR3 is 15 amino acids long. Deletions cut 0 bases from V and 0 bases from J, with 7 bases between. Supplemented by reference TRBV5-4 and TRBJ1-3, the full variable domain reads ETGVTQSPTHLIKTRGQQVTLRCSSQSGHNTVSWYQQALGQGPQFIFQYYREEENGRGNFPPRFSGLQFPNYSSELNVNALELDDSALYLCASSLVSSSGNTIYFGEGSWLTVV.

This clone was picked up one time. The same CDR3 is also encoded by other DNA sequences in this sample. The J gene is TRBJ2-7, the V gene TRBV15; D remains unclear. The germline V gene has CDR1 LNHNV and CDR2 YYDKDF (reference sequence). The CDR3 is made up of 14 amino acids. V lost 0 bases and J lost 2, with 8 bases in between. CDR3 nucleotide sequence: TGTGCCACCAGCAGAGATTCTGGCCCCTACGAGCAGTACTTC. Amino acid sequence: CATSRDSGPYEQYF.

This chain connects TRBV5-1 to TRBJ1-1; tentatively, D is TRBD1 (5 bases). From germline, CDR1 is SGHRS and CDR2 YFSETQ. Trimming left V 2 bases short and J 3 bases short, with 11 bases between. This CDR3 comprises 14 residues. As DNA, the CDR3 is TGCGCCAGCAGCTTCGCAGGGTGGGACACTGAAGCTTTCTTT. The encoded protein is CASSFAGWDTEAFF.

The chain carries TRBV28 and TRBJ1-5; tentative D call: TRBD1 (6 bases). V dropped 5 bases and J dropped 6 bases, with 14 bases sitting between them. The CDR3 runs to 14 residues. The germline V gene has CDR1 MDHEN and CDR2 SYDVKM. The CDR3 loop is CASSPSQGTQPQHF. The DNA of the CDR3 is TGTGCCAGCAGTCCATCACAGGGTACTCAGCCCCAGCATTTT.

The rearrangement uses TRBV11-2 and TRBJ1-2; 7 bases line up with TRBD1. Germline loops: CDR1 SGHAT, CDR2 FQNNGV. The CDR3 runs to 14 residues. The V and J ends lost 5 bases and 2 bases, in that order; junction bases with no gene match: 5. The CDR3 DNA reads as TGTGCCAGCAGCCATGGGACAGTCAACTATGGCTACACCTTC. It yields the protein CASSHGTVNYGYTF. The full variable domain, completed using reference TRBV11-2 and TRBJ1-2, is EAGVAQSPRYKIIEKRQSVAFWCNPISGHATLYWYQQILGQGPKLLIQFQNNGVVDDSQLPKDRFSAERLKGVDSTLKIQPAKLEDSAVYLCASSHGTVNYGYTFGSGTRLTVV.

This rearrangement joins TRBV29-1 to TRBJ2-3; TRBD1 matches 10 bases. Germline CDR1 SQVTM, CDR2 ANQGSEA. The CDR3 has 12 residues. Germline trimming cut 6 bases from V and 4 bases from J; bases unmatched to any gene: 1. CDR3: CSVGTGADTQYF. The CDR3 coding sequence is TGCAGCGTCGGGACAGGGGCAGATACGCAGTATTTT.

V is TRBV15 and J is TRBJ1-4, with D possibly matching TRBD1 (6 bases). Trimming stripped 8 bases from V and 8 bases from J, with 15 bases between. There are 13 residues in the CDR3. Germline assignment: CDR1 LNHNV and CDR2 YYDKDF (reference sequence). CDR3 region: CATGGARGEKLFF. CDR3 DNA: TGTGCCACCGGGGGGGCTCGCGGGGAAAAACTGTTTTTT.